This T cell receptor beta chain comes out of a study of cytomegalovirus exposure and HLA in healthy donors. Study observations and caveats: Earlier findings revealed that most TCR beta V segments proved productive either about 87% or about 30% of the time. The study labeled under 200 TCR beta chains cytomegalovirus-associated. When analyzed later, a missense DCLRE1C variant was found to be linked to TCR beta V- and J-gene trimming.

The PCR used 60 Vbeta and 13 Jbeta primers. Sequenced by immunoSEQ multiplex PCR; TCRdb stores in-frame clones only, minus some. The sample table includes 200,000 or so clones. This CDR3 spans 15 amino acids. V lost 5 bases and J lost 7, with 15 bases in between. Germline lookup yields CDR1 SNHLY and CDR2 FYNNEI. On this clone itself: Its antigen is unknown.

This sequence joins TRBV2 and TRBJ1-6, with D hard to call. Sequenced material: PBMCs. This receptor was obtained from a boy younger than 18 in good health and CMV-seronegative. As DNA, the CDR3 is TGTGCCAGCAGTCAAACATCATCGTCCAATTCACCCCTCCACTTT. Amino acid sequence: CASSQTSSSNSPLHF.